This T cell receptor beta chain emerged from a study of somatic mutations in cytotoxic T cells in rheumatoid arthritis (dated by TCRdb to about 2017). Regarding the study in general: Patient peripheral blood (about 30 ml EDTA) was drawn right after diagnosis and before any treatment started. Some V beta antibody-stained T-cell populations were flow-sorted on a FACSAria II or Sony SH800 at nearly 100% purity, and sorted V beta1+ cells also underwent TCRB sequencing. In newly diagnosed rheumatoid arthritis without treatment, the study examined if expanded CD8+ T-cell clones harbor somatic mutations, relying on TCRB deep sequencing to characterize clonality. For 60 or so rheumatoid arthritis patients and more than 15 healthy controls, TCRB deep sequencing was carried out. Patients and controls did not essentially differ in median age, which was nearly identical between the groups.

This clone was counted between two and nine times. Its recognized antigen is unknown. Base-call qualities are not available, and no considerably larger clone is one nucleotide away. Sequencing of TCRB CDR3 was done on genomic DNA with the immunoSEQ assay. The original pipeline was this. When patient CD8+ clones exceeding 1% were checked against published virus-specific TCRB sequences, only a few matched. Only productive TCRB rearrangements were included in the analyses. Defining a clone by its unique TCRB CDR3 sequence, the study calculated clonality as a productive clonality index derived from Shannon entropy. To calculate repertoire overlap between two samples, the template counts of each clone were considered relative to each sample's total templates. Flow cytometry-measured V-gene usage correlated with V-gene usage from TCRB sequencing, with a Spearman r of around 0.6. Imported from immuneACCESS, the table was reduced by TCRdb to in-frame sequences with V and J called. These copies leave out some clones; in studies compared against another copy, an unresolved V gene accounts for under half, and the cause of the remainder is not known. From that table come the V and J calls and clone size; the DNA was used to work out D and trimming. This sample has more than 10,000 clones in its table, and approximately 80% of those were observed once. The ten largest make up 22% of the sample.

Flow cytometry confirmed the purity of CD4+ and CD8+ cells that had been isolated by positive magnetic bead selection on an AutoMACS. Clonal expansions were first screened by flow cytometry with a TCR V beta antibody panel, then characterized by TCRB deep sequencing of sorted CD8+ fractions. Peripheral blood mononuclear cells were isolated by Ficoll-Paque PLUS density gradient separation. DNA from CD4-enriched, CD8-enriched or PBMC samples was extracted using Nucleospin Tissue or Tissue XS kits and then quantified on a Qubit 2.0 fluorometer. General study outcomes and caveats: It was unknown which antigens the expanded CD8+ clones targeted, and their absence from virus-specific databases did not exclude viral specificity. In patients, CD8+ clonality rose with age (Spearman r ~ 0.53), which was not the case in healthy controls. The largest CD8+ clone made up more than 20% of CD8+ cells in about an eighth of the roughly 65 patients, and blood and synovial fluid shared several identical CD8+ TCRB sequences. CD8+ T-cell clonality in rheumatoid arthritis patients was not significantly different from that in age-matched healthy controls.

The sample comprised CD8+ T cells sorted from blood. The origin of this receptor is an adult with rheumatoid arthritis.

At the DNA level, the sequence is TGTGCCAGCAGCTTAGCTGGGTCCTACAATGAGCAGTTCTTC. Translation gives CASSLAGSYNEQFF. The chain employs TRBV7-2 and TRBJ2-1; no D gene call is confident. The V and J ends are trimmed by 0 bases and 1 base, leaving 4 bases between them. Inclusive of the bounding cysteine and phenylalanine, the CDR3 is 14 residues long. Left in the record is the CDR3 DNA by itself, 42 bases read in frame from the first base. For CDR1 and CDR2, the germline V gene lists SGHTA and FQGNSA.